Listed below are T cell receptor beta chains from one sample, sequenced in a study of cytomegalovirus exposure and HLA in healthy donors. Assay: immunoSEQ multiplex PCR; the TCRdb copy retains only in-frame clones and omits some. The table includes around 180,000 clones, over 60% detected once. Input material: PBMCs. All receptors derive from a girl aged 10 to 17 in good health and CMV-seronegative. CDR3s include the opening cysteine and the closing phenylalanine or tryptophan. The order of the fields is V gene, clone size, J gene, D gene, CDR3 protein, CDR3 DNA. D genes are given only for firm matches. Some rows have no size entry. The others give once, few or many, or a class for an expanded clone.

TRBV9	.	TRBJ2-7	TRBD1	CASSVGDRGPGEQYF	TGTGCCAGCAGCGTAGGGGACAGGGGGCCGGGGGAGCAGTACTTC
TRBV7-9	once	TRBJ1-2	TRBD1	CASTTRDSYSGYTF	TGTGCCAGCACTACCCGGGACAGCTATTCTGGCTACACCTTC
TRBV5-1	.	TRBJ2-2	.	CASSLIRGDTGELFF	TGCGCCAGCAGCTTGATCAGGGGAGACACCGGGGAGCTGTTTTTT
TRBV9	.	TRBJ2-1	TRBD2	CASSVIQVPGGNEQFF	TGTGCCAGCAGCGTCATTCAAGTACCGGGGGGTAATGAGCAGTTCTTC
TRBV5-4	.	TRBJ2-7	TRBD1	CASSLGQGRSYEQYF	TGTGCCAGCAGCTTGGGACAGGGACGGTCCTACGAGCAGTACTTC
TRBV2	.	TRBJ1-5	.	CASSEGQGYQPQHF	TGTGCCAGCAGTGAAGGTCAGGGATATCAGCCCCAGCATTTT
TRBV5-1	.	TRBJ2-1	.	CASSSQGDEQFF	TGCGCCAGCAGCTCTCAGGGTGATGAGCAGTTCTTC
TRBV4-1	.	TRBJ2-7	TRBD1	CASSYRDRAYEQYF	TGCGCCAGCAGCTACCGGGACAGGGCCTACGAGCAGTACTTC
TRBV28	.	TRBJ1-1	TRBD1	CASPSEGAAPEAFF	TGTGCCAGCCCCTCCGAGGGGGCAGCCCCTGAAGCTTTCTTT
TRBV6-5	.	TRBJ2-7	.	CASTTGYEQYF	TGTGCCAGCACCACGGGCTACGAGCAGTACTTC
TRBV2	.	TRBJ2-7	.	CASRVVPGFDKHEQYF	TGTGCCAGCAGGGTGGTACCCGGTTTCGACAAGCACGAGCAGTACTTC
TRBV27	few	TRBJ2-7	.	CASSLISSYEQYF	TGTGCCAGCAGCCTTATTAGCTCCTACGAGCAGTACTTC
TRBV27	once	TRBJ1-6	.	CASSLLGLSPLHF	TGTGCCAGCAGTCTATTGGGCCTCTCACCCCTCCACTTT
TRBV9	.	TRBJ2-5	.	CASSAGLQETQYF	TGTGCCAGCAGCGCGGGACTCCAAGAGACCCAGTACTTC
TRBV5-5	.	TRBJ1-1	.	CASSLHQGMAEAFF	TGTGCCAGCAGCTTGCATCAGGGCATGGCTGAAGCTTTCTTT
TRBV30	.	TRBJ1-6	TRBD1	CAWSVQFGQGNSPLHF	TGTGCCTGGAGTGTACAGTTCGGACAGGGAAATTCACCCCTCCACTTT
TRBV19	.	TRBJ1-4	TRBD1	CASSTQGAREKLFF	TGTGCCAGTAGTACCCAGGGGGCGCGGGAAAAACTGTTTTTT
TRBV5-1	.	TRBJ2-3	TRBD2	CACLNVAGGSTDTQYF	TGCGCCTGTCTTAATGTGGCGGGAGGAAGCACAGATACGCAGTATTTT
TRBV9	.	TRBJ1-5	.	CASSLGQMSNQPQHF	TGTGCCAGCAGCCTAGGACAGATGAGCAATCAGCCCCAGCATTTT
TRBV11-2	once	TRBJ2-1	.	CASSLSYNEQFF	TGTGCCAGCAGCCTCTCCTACAATGAGCAGTTCTTC
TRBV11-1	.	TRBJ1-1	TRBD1	CASSFQQGRPEAFF	TGTGCCAGCAGCTTTCAACAGGGGAGGCCTGAAGCTTTCTTT
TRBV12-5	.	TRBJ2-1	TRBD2	CASGFAASGGPNEQFF	TGTGCTAGTGGTTTTGCGGCTAGCGGGGGGCCCAATGAGCAGTTCTTC
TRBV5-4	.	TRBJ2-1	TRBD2	CASSLSSGGAGEQFF	TGTGCCAGCAGCTTGTCCAGCGGGGGGGCCGGTGAGCAGTTCTTC
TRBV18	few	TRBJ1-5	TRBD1	CASSPLDRVGQPQHF	TGTGCCAGCTCACCTCTGGACAGGGTAGGCCAGCCCCAGCATTTT
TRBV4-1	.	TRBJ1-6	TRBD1	CASSHPGQGLTRSSPLHF	TGCGCCAGCAGCCATCCGGGACAGGGGCTCACGCGATCTTCACCCCTCCACTTT
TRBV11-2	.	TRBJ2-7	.	CASSFGRVYEQYF	TGTGCCAGCAGCTTCGGCAGGGTCTACGAGCAGTACTTC
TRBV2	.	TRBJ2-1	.	CASSAQLFYNEQFF	TGTGCCAGCAGTGCACAGTTATTTTACAATGAGCAGTTCTTC
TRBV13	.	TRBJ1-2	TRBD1	CASSLGTGSSGYTF	TGTGCCAGCAGCTTAGGGACAGGGAGCAGTGGCTACACCTTC
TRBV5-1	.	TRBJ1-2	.	CASSLAAQGGGYTF	TGCGCCAGCAGCTTGGCCGCCCAGGGTGGGGGCTACACCTTC
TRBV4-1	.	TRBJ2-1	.	CASSQVSRDEQFF	TGCGCCAGCAGCCAAGTCTCTCGCGATGAGCAGTTCTTC
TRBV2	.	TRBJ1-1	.	CASTEDRGTEAFF	TGTGCCAGCACTGAGGACAGAGGAACTGAAGCTTTCTTT
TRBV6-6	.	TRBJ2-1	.	CASSSYSPRDNEQFF	TGTGCCAGCAGTTCCTACTCCCCCCGAGACAATGAGCAGTTCTTC
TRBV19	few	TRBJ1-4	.	CASSGAANEKLFF	TGTGCCAGTTCGGGAGCGGCTAATGAAAAACTGTTTTTT
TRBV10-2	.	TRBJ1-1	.	CASSGDSDTEAFF	TGCGCCAGCAGTGGGGACTCGGACACTGAAGCTTTCTTT
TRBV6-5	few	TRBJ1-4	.	CASSYSVSVREKLFF	TGTGCCAGCAGTTACTCAGTCAGTGTTCGTGAAAAACTGTTTTTT
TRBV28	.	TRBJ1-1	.	CASTEFPGEYTEAFF	TGTGCCAGCACTGAATTTCCGGGGGAGTACACTGAAGCTTTCTTT
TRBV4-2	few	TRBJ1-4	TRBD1	CASSRGTELFF	TGTGCCAGCAGCCGCGGGACAGAACTGTTTTTT
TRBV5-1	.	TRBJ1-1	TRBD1	CASARGGDTEAFF	TGCGCCAGCGCCAGAGGGGGCGACACTGAAGCTTTCTTT
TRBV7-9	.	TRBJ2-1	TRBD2	CASSLARGVSYNEQFF	TGTGCCAGCAGCTTAGCGCGGGGGGTCTCCTACAATGAGCAGTTCTTC
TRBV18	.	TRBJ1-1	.	CASSPTTGMNTEAFF	TGTGCCAGCTCACCCACGACAGGAATGAACACTGAAGCTTTCTTT
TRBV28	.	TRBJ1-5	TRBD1	CASSGASGQGSLQPQHF	TGTGCCAGCAGTGGAGCGTCAGGACAGGGTTCCCTTCAGCCCCAGCATTTT
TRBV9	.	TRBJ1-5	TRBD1	CASSQGGPHSNQPQHF	TGTGCCAGCAGCCAGGGGGGACCCCATAGCAATCAGCCCCAGCATTTT
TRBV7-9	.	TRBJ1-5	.	CASSLASGPQEPQHF	TGTGCCAGCAGCTTAGCATCCGGCCCCCAGGAGCCCCAGCATTTT
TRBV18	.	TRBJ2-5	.	CASSEVETQYF	TGTGCCAGCTCAGAGGTGGAGACCCAGTACTTC
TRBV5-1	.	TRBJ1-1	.	CASSLTGNMNTEAFF	TGCGCCAGCAGCTTGACAGGGAATATGAACACTGAAGCTTTCTTT
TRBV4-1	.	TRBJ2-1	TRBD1	CASSRPGQQREQFF	TGCGCCAGCAGCCGACCGGGACAGCAACGAGAGCAGTTCTTC
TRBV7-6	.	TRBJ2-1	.	CASSSATRSRYNEQFF	TGTGCCAGCAGCTCAGCAACTAGGTCCAGATACAATGAGCAGTTCTTC
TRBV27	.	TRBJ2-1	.	CASTTWRGNNEQFF	TGTGCCAGCACAACATGGCGGGGCAACAATGAGCAGTTCTTC
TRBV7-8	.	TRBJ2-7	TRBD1	CASSPGQGYEQYF	TGTGCCAGCAGCCCGGGACAGGGCTACGAGCAGTACTTC
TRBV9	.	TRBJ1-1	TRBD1	CASRAIQGQSAEAFF	TGTGCCAGCAGAGCCATACAGGGGCAGAGCGCTGAAGCTTTCTTT
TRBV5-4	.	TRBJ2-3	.	CASSPSQIPGTDTQYF	TGTGCCAGCAGCCCAAGTCAGATCCCCGGCACAGATACGCAGTATTTT